This T cell receptor beta chain was recorded in a study of cytomegalovirus exposure and HLA in healthy donors. The germline V gene encodes CDR1 KGHSH and CDR2 LQKENI. J gave up 6 bases and V 7 bases, and 2 bases lay outside the gene matches. The CDR3 sequence is 13 residues long. This PCR relied on a set of 60 Vbeta primers and 13 Jbeta primers. Here immunoSEQ multiplex PCR was the method, and the copy in TCRdb shows in-frame clones only, minus some. This table lists 70,000 to 85,000 clones. The TCR originated in a female donor in good health and CMV-seropositive. Source material: PBMCs. This chain joins TRBV18 and TRBJ2-1; TRBD2 agrees at 11 bases. The CDR3 loop is CASLTSGSNEQFF. The CDR3 DNA reads TGTGCCAGCTTAACTAGCGGGAGCAATGAGCAGTTCTTC.